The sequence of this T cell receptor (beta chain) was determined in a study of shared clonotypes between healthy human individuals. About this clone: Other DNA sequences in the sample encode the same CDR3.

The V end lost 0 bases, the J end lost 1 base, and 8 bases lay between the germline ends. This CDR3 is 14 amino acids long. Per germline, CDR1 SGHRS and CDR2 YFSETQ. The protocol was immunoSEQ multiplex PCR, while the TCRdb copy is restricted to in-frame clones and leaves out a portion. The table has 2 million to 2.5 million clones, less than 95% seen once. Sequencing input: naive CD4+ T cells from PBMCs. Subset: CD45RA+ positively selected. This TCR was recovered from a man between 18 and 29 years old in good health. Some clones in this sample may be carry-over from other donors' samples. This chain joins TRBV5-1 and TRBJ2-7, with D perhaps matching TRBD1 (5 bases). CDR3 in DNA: TGCGCCAGCAGCTTGGGGCAGGGTTCCTACGAGCAGTACTTC. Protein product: CASSLGQGSYEQYF.